The next 22 T cell receptor beta chains were all read from a single sample in a study of blood T cell repertoires in COVID-19. Libraries were prepared by immunoSEQ multiplex PCR; TCRdb keeps only in-frame clonotypes and omits some of them. The sample has about 200,000 clones, approximately 85% seen once. The sample comprised PBMCs or T cells enriched from blood (not recorded which). The receptors derive from a middle-aged man with acute COVID-19.

The V call is TRBV20-1, the J call TRBJ2-1; 9 bases are shared with TRBD1. V trimming: 3 bases; J trimming: 4 bases; junction bases outside the gene matches: 10. This CDR3 comprises 16 residues. Germline lookup yields CDR1 DFQATT and CDR2 SNEGSKA (reference sequence). The CDR3: CSASHHGQGTYNEQFF. In nucleotides, the CDR3 is TGCAGTGCTAGTCACCATGGACAGGGGACATACAATGAGCAGTTCTTC.

This chain links TRBV7-9 with TRBJ2-4; 7 nucleotides line up with TRBD2. This CDR3 comprises 17 residues. The V gene end was trimmed by 1 base and the J gene end by 0 bases; junction bases not matched to a gene: 6. From germline, CDR1 is SEHNR and CDR2 FQNEAQ (reference sequence). In DNA, the CDR3 is TGTGCCAGCAGCTTAGGCCCTGGGGGGGTAGCCAAAAACATTCAGTACTTC. Translated, it gives CASSLGPGGVAKNIQYF.

The V and J genes are TRBV2 and TRBJ1-2, with TRBD1 identical over 7 bases. Germline CDR1 SNHLY, CDR2 FYNNEI. The CDR3 is 15 amino acids. After removal of 6 bases from V and 5 bases from J, the junction contained 12 bases not matched to a gene. CDR3 sequence: CASSGSDRVAYGYTF. The CDR3 DNA is TGTGCCAGCAGCGGCAGTGACAGGGTCGCTTATGGCTACACCTTC. The variable domain in full, completed from reference TRBV2 and TRBJ1-2, reads EPEVTQTPSHQVTQMGQEVILRCVPISNHLYFYWYRQILGQKVEFLVSFYNNEISEKSEIFDDQFSVERPDGSNFTLKIRSTKLEDSAMYFCASSGSDRVAYGYTFGSGTRLTVV.

This chain links TRBV19 with TRBJ1-5; perhaps TRBD1 as D (5 bases). The CDR3 covers 15 residues. The germline V and J ends were trimmed by 4 bases and 0 bases, with 10 bases remaining between them. Germline CDR1 and CDR2: LNHDA and SQIVND (reference sequence). The CDR3 loop reads CASSKSGYSNQPQHF. Here the CDR3 DNA reads TGTGCCAGTAGTAAGTCAGGGTATAGCAATCAGCCCCAGCATTTT.

The gene calls are TRBV6-1 and TRBJ2-5; possible D gene TRBD1, 7 bases. The germline CDR1 and CDR2 sequences are MNHNS and SASEGT. Trimming pared 4 bases from V and 3 bases from J, leaving 18 bases between. The CDR3 contains 16 residues. CDR3 in amino acids: CASSVLRDRFEETQYF. The CDR3 DNA follows: TGTGCCAGCAGTGTCCTGCGGGACAGATTTGAAGAGACCCAGTACTTC.

The chain carries TRBV28 and TRBJ2-1; possibly TRBD1 for D (6 bases). Germline V gives CDR1 MDHEN, CDR2 SYDVKM. The germline V and J ends were trimmed by 3 bases and 3 bases, with 12 bases remaining between them. The CDR3 totals 15 residues. For the CDR3, the DNA is TGTGCCAGCAGTTTCTCGGACAGAAACTACAATGAGCAGTTCTTC. It encodes CASSFSDRNYNEQFF.

The J gene is TRBJ2-1, the V gene TRBV7-3; 7 nucleotides line up with TRBD2. Germline CDR1 is SGHTA and CDR2 is FQGTGA. V shed 5 bases, J shed 2 bases, and the junction held 6 bases outside the gene matches. The CDR3 covers 15 residues. CDR3 sequence (DNA): TGTGCCAGCAGCCTCCAAGCGGGGCCCTACAATGAGCAGTTCTTC. Its protein is CASSLQAGPYNEQFF.

The chain employs TRBV7-9 and TRBJ2-7; D is undetermined. Looked up from germline, CDR1 is SEHNR and CDR2 is FQNEAQ (reference sequence). The CDR3 has 12 residues. With 1 base removed from V and 4 bases from J, the gap between germline ends came to 5 bases. CDR3 sequence: CASSLGAYEQYF. CDR3 DNA: TGTGCCAGCAGCTTAGGGGCTTACGAGCAGTACTTC.

This clone occurred once. The CDR3 DNA is TGTGCCAGCAGCTTAGACGGGGGGGCCAGCGGGACCCAGTACTTC. Its translation is CASSLDGGASGTQYF. This chain links TRBV7-2 with TRBJ2-5; the match to TRBD2 covers 8 bases. The V and J ends lost 1 base and 7 bases, in that order; junction bases with no gene match: 8. Germline assignment: CDR1 SGHTA and CDR2 FQGNSA. This CDR3 has 15 amino acids.

This sequence joins TRBV2 and TRBJ2-3, with TRBD2 as a possible D gene (5 bases). Trimming left V 0 bases short and J 1 base short, with 11 bases between. Per germline, CDR1 SNHLY and CDR2 FYNNEI. This CDR3 comprises 16 residues. The CDR3 nucleotides read TGTGCCAGCAGTGAAGCGACGGGGATCGGCACAGATACGCAGTATTTT. Translating gives CASSEATGIGTDTQYF.

CDR3 sequence: CATQRTGSGYTF. The CDR3 DNA reads TGTGCCACCCAAAGGACAGGGTCGGGCTACACCTTC. The chain has TRBV19 and TRBJ1-2; TRBD1 matches at 8 bases. This CDR3 contains 12 residues. Trimming at V came to 10 bases and at J to 8 bases, leaving 9 bases not matched to a gene. In germline, CDR1 is LNHDA, CDR2 SQIVND (reference sequence).

J is TRBJ2-7 and V is TRBV5-4; D is unresolved. The CDR3 extends over 12 amino acids. V lost 4 bases to trimming and J lost 3 bases, with 8 bases between them. Germline assignment: CDR1 SGHNT and CDR2 YYREEE (reference sequence). In DNA form, the CDR3 reads TGTGCCAGCAGCCGAGATCACTACGAGCAGTACTTC. It encodes CASSRDHYEQYF.

This rearrangement joins TRBV21-1 to TRBJ2-3; the table's D call, TRBD1, has no DNA check behind it. TRBV21-1 is assigned pseudogene status. The length of the CDR3 is 15 residues. CDR3 region: CASSQGTAWQDTQYF. The CDR3 DNA reads as TGTGCCAGCAGCCAAGGGACAGCTTGGCAAGATACGCAGTATTTT.

V usage is TRBV14 and J usage is TRBJ1-1; 7 bases match TRBD1. The V segment lost 4 bases and the J segment 4 bases; nucleotides outside the gene matches: 21. The CDR3 contains 19 residues. The germline V gene has CDR1 SGHDN and CDR2 FVKESK. The CDR3 DNA reads TGTGCCAGCAGCCCCCTCGGCAGGGGACAGTTGAAGTCGAGCACTGAAGCTTTCTTT. This sequence encodes CASSPLGRGQLKSSTEAFF.

This clone appeared a few times. The genes are TRBV11-3 and TRBJ2-1; D is undetermined. Trimming removed 2 bases from V and 5 bases from J, with 10 bases in between. Germline CDR1 is SGHNT and CDR2 is YENEEA. This CDR3 region has 14 residues. This CDR3 is CASSLRQVDNEQFF. In DNA form, the CDR3 reads TGTGCCAGCAGCTTAAGGCAGGTTGACAATGAGCAGTTCTTC.

The table lists this clone with a count of one. The CDR3 DNA sequence: TGCGCCAGCAGCGCCCTCCATAGCGGGAGTTTAGCCTACGAGCAGTACTTC. Protein sequence: CASSALHSGSLAYEQYF. The chain employs TRBV5-1 and TRBJ2-7, with 9 positions matching TRBD2. V shed 4 bases and J 2 bases; nucleotides not matched to a gene: 13. CDR3 length: 17 residues. Germline lookup yields CDR1 SGHRS and CDR2 YFSETQ. Variable domain in full (rest from reference TRBV5-1 and TRBJ2-7): KAGVTQTPRYLIKTRGQQVTLSCSPISGHRSVSWYQQTPGQGLQFLFEYFSETQRNKGNFPGRFSGRQFSNSRSEMNVSTLELGDSALYLCASSALHSGSLAYEQYFGPGTRLTVT.

The chain's CDR3 is CASSQGFGNTIYF. For the CDR3, the DNA is TGTGCCAGCAGTCAGGGATTCGGAAACACCATATATTTT. The chain couples TRBV7-2 to TRBJ1-3; possibly TRBD1 for D (5 bases). V lost 6 bases and J lost 4, with 10 bases in between. Germline values: CDR1 SGHTA, CDR2 FQGNSA. CDR3 size: 13 residues.

The chain recombines TRBV7-2 with TRBJ2-7; 12 bases match TRBD2. V shed 3 bases, J shed 4 bases, and the junction held 1 base outside the gene matches. Germline lookup yields CDR1 SGHTA and CDR2 FQGNSA. The CDR3 has 14 residues. The CDR3 region has the DNA TGTGCCAGCAGCTTCCTAGCGGGGGGGTACGAGCAGTACTTC. As protein: CASSFLAGGYEQYF.

CDR3 in DNA: TGTGCCAGCAGCCAAGATCGGGAGGGCCAAGAGACCCAGTACTTC. It translates to CASSQDREGQETQYF. This chain links TRBV4-2 with TRBJ2-5; 8 positions match TRBD2. This CDR3 has 15 residues. V lost 0 bases to trimming and J lost 1 base; unmatched junction nucleotides: 1. From germline, CDR1 is LGHNA and CDR2 YNFKEQ.

The CDR3 is CASQRDRGTDTQYF. The CDR3 DNA sequence: TGTGCCAGTCAACGGGACAGGGGCACAGATACGCAGTATTTT. The chain has TRBV6-4 and TRBJ2-3, with 9 bases fitting TRBD1. Trimming took 9 bases from V and 1 from J; bases not matched to a gene: 5. This CDR3 contains 14 residues. Germline-derived CDR1 and CDR2 are MRHNA and SNTAGT.

There are a few counts of this clone. The J gene is TRBJ2-7, the V gene TRBV11-2; 7 bases align to TRBD2. The V gene end was trimmed by 2 bases and the J gene end by 3 bases; junction bases not matched to a gene: 13. CDR1 and CDR2 from the germline V gene are SGHAT and FQNNGV. The CDR3 is 17 amino acids. CDR3 nucleotides: TGTGCCAGCAGCTTATACTCCGCCCGGGGGGTTCTCTACGAGCAGTACTTC. Amino acids: CASSLYSARGVLYEQYF.

This clone was detected a few times. This rearrangement joins TRBV4-1 to TRBJ2-5; possible D gene TRBD1, 6 bases. The ends were cut back, 4 bases at V and 1 base at J, with 10 bases in the middle. Germline lookup yields CDR1 MGHRA and CDR2 YSYEKL. This CDR3 is 14 amino acids long. The CDR3 reads CASSPGDTQETQYF. CDR3 sequence (DNA): TGCGCCAGCAGCCCAGGGGACACCCAAGAGACCCAGTACTTC.